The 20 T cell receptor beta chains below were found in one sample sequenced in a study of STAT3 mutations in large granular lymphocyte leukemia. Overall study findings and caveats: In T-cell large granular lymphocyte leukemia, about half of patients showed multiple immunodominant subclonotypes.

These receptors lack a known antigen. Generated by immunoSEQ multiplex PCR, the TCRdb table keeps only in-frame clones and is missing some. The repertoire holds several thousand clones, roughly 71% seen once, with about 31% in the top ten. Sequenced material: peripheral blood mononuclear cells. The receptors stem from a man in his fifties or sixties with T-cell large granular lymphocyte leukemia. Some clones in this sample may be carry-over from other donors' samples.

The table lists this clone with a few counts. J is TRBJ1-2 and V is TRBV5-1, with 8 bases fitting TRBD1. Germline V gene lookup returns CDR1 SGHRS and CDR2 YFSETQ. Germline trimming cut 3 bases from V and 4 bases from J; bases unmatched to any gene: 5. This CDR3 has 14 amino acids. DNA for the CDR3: TGCGCCAGCAGCTCGGGACAGGAAGCCTATGGCTACACCTTC. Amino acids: CASSSGQEAYGYTF. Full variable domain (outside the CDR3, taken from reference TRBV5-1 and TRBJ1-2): KAGVTQTPRYLIKTRGQQVTLSCSPISGHRSVSWYQQTPGQGLQFLFEYFSETQRNKGNFPGRFSGRQFSNSRSEMNVSTLELGDSALYLCASSSGQEAYGYTFGSGTRLTVV.

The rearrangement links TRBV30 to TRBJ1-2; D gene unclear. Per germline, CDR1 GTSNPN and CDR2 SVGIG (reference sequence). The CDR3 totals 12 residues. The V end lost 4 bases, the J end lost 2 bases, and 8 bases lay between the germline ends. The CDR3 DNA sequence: TGTGCCTGGATCCGGGGAAACTATGGCTACACCTTC. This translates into CAWIRGNYGYTF.

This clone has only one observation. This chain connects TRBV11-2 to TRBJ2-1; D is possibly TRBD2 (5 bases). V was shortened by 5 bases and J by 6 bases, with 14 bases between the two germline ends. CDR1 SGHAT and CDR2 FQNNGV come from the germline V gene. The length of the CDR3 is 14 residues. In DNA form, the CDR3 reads TGTGCCAGCAGCGGTCTAGCTGGGTCCAATGAGCAGTTCTTC. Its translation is CASSGLAGSNEQFF.

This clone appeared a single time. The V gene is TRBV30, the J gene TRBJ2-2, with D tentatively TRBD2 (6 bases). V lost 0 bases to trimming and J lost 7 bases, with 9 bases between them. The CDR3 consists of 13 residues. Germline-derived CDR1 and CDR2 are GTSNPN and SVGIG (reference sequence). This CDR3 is CAWSVTTSGELFF. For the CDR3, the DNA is TGTGCCTGGAGTGTGACGACTAGCGGGGAGCTGTTTTTT.

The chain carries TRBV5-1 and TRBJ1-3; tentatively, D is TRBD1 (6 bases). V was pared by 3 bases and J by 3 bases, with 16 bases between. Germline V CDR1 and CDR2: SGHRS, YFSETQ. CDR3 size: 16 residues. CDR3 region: CASSWIGGRNGNTIYF. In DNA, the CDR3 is TGCGCCAGCAGCTGGATTGGGGGGCGTAATGGAAACACCATATATTTT.

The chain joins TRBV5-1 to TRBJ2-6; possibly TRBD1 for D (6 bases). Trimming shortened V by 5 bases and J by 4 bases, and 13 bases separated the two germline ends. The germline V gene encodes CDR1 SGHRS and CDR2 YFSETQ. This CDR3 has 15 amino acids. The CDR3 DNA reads TGCGCCAGCAGAACCGGGACAACAGGGGCCAACGTCCTGACTTTC. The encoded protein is CASRTGTTGANVLTF. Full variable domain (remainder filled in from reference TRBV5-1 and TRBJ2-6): KAGVTQTPRYLIKTRGQQVTLSCSPISGHRSVSWYQQTPGQGLQFLFEYFSETQRNKGNFPGRFSGRQFSNSRSEMNVSTLELGDSALYLCASRTGTTGANVLTFGAGSRLTVL.

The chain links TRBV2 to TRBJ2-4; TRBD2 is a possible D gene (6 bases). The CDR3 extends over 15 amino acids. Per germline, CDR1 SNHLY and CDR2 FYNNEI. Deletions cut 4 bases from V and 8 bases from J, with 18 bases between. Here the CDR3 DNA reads TGTGCCAGCAGTGCTAGTGTGGAGGGGATCGACATTCAGTACTTC. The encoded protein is CASSASVEGIDIQYF.

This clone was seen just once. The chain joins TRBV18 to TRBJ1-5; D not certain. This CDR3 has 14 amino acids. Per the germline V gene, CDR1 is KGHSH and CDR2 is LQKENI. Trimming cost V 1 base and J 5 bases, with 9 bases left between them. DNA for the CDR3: TGTGCCAGCTCACCACGTTCCGGCGATCAGCCCCAGCATTTT. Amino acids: CASSPRSGDQPQHF.

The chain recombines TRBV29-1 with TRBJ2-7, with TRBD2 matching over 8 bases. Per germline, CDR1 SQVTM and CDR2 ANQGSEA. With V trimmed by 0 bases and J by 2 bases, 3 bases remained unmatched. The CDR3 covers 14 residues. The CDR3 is CSVEDPGGAYEQYF. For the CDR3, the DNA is TGCAGCGTTGAAGATCCGGGAGGGGCCTACGAGCAGTACTTC.

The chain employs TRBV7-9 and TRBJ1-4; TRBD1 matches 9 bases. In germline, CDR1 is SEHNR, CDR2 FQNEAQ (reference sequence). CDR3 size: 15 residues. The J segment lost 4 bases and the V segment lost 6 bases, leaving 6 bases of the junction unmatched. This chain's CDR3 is CASRWDRASNEKLFF. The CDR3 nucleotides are TGTGCCAGCAGGTGGGACAGGGCAAGTAATGAAAAACTGTTTTTT.

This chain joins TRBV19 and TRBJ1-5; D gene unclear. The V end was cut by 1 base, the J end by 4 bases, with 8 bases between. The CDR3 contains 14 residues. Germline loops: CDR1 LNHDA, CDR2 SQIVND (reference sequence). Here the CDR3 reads CASSIVDANQPQHF. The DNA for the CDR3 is TGTGCCAGTAGTATAGTAGACGCTAATCAGCCCCAGCATTTT.

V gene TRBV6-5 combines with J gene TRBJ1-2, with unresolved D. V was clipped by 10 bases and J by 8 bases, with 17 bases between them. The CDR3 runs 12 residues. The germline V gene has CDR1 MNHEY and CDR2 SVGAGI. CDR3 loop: CATGGRYGGYTF. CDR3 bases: TGTGCCACCGGAGGACGGTATGGGGGCTACACCTTC.

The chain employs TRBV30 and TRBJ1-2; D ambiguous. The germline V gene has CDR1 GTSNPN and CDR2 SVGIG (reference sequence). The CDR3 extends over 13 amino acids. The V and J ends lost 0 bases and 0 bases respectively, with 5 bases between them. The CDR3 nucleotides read TGTGCCTGGAGTGTTCAGACTAACTATGGCTACACCTTC. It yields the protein CAWSVQTNYGYTF.

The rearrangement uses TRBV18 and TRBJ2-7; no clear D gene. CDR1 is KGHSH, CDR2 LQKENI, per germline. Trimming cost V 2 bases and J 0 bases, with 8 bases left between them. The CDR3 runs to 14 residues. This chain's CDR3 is CASSPDRNSYEQYF. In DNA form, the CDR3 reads TGTGCCAGCTCACCAGATCGCAACTCCTACGAGCAGTACTTC.

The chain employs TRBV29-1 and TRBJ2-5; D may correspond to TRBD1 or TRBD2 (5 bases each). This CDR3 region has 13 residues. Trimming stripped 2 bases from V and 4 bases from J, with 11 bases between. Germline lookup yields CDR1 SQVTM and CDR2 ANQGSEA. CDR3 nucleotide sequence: TGCAGCGTTGAATCGAGGGGTAGAGAGACCCAGTACTTC. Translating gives CSVESRGRETQYF.

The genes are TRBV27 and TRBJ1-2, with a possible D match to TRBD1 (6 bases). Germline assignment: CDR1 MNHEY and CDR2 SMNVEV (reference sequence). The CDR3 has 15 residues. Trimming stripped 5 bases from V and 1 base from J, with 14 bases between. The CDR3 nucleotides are TGTGCCAGCAGTCCCCAGGGGTTTATTAACTATGGCTACACCTTC. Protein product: CASSPQGFINYGYTF.

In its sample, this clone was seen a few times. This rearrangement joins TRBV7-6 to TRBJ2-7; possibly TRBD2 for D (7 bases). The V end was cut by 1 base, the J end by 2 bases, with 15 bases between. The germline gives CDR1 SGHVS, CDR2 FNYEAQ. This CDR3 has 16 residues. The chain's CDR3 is CASSLERGGSTYEQYF. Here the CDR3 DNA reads TGTGCCAGCAGCTTAGAGAGGGGGGGTTCCACCTACGAGCAGTACTTC.

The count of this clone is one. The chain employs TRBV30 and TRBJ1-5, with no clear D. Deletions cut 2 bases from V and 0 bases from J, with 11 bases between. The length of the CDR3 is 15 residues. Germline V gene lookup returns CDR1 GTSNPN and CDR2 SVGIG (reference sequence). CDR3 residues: CAWSHDADSNQPQHF. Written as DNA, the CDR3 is TGTGCCTGGAGTCATGACGCCGATAGCAATCAGCCCCAGCATTTT.

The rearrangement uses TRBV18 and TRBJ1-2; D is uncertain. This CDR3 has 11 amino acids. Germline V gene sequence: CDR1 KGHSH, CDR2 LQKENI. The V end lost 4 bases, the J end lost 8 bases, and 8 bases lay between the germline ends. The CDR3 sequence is CASSLERGYTF. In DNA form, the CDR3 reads TGTGCCAGCTCACTAGAACGCGGCTACACCTTC. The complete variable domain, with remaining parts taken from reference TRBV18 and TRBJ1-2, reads NAGVMQNPRHLVRRRGQEARLRCSPMKGHSHVYWYRQLPEEGLKFMVYLQKENIIDESGMPKERFSAEFPKEGPSILRIQQVVRGDSAAYFCASSLERGYTFGSGTRLTVV.

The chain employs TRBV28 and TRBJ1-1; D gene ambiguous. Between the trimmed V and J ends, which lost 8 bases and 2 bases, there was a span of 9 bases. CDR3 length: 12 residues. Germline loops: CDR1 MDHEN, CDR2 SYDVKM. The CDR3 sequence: CASGLFNTEAFF. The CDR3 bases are TGTGCCAGCGGCTTATTTAACACTGAAGCTTTCTTT.